Listed here is a single T cell receptor (beta chain). Its target is unknown. This CDR3 spans 16 amino acids. Trimming shortened V by 6 bases and J by 1 base, and 17 bases separated the two germline ends. Germline V CDR1 and CDR2: MDHEN, SYDVKM. This sample is part of a study of cytomegalovirus exposure and HLA in healthy donors. Study-wide points: Cytomegalovirus-associated status was assigned to roughly 160 TCR beta chains.

The table came from immunoSEQ multiplex PCR; TCRdb's copy has only in-frame clones and leaves some out. The sample contains 65,000 to 70,000 clones, about 90% of which appear only once. Sequencing used PBMCs. The TCR originated in a man aged 18 to 30 in good health and CMV-seronegative. V is TRBV28 and J is TRBJ2-3; D is uncertain. DNA for the CDR3: TGTGCCAGCAGGACCATTAGTGGCGGTCGCACAGATACGCAGTATTTT. Protein sequence: CASRTISGGRTDTQYF.